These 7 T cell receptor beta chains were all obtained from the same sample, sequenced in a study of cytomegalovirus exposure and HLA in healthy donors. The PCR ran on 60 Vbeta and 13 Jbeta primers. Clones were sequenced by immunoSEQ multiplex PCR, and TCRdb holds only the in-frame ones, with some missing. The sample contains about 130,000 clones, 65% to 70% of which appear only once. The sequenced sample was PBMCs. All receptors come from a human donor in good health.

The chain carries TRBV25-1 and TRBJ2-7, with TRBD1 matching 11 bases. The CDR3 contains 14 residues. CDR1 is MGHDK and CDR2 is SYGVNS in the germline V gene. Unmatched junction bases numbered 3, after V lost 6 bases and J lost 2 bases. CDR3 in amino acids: CASRRGQGAYEQYF. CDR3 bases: TGTGCCAGCAGGAGGGGACAGGGGGCCTACGAGCAGTACTTC.

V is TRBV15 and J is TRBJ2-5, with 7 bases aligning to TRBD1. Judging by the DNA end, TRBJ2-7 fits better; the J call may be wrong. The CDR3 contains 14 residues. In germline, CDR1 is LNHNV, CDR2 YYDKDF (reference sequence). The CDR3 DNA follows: TGTGCCTCCGGCCTCGGACAGGTGCAAGGCGAGCAGTACTTC. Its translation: CASGLGQVQGEQYF.

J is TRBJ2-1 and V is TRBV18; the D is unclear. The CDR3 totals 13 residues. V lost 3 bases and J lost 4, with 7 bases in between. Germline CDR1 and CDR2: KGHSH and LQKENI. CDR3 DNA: TGTGCCAGCTCACCCAGAAATTACAATGAGCAGTTCTTC. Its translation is CASSPRNYNEQFF.

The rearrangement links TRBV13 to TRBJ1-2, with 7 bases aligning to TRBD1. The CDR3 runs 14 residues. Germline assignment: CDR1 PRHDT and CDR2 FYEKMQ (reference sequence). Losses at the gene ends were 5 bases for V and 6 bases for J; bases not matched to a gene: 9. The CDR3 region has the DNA TGTGCCAGCAGCCGACAGGGTGCTGGCCATGGCTACACCTTC. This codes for CASSRQGAGHGYTF.

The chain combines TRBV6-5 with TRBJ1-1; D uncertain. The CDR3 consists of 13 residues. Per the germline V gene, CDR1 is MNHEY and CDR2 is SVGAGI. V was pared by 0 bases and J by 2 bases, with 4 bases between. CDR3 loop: CASSYSTNTEAFF. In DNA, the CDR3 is TGTGCCAGCAGTTACTCAACTAACACTGAAGCTTTCTTT.

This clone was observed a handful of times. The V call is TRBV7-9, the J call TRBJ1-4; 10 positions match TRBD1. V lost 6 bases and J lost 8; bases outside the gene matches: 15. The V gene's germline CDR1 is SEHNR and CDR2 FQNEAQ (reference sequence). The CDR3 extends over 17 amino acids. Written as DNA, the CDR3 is TGTGCCAGCAGGAGACAAGGGACAGGGGTAGACCTGGAAAAACTGTTTTTT. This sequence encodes CASRRQGTGVDLEKLFF.

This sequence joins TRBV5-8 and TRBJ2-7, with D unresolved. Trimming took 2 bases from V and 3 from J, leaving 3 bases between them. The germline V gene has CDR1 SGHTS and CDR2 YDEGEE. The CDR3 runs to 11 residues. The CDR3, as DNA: TGTGCCAGCAGCTTCCTCTACGAGCAGTACTTC. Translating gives CASSFLYEQYF.